These 22 T cell receptor beta chains originate from one sample sequenced in a study of shared clonotypes between healthy human individuals. Profiling relied on immunoSEQ multiplex PCR, and the TCRdb table lists in-frame clones only, not all of them. The sample consists of about 2.3 million clones, approximately 95% of them appearing once. The material sequenced was naive CD4+ T cells from PBMCs. This sample's subset: CD45RA+ positively selected. These receptors were obtained from a man younger than 35 in good health. Some clones in this sample may be carry-over from other donors' samples.

The chain combines TRBV14 with TRBJ2-1, with 8 bases fitting TRBD2. This CDR3 has 17 residues. Trimming took 5 bases from V and 0 from J; bases not matched to a gene: 9. Germline CDR1 reads SGHDN; CDR2 reads FVKESK. CDR3 sequence: CASSSGLVAPSYNEQFF. For the CDR3, the DNA is TGTGCCAGCAGCTCGGGACTAGTGGCACCCTCCTACAATGAGCAGTTCTTC.

The V and J genes are TRBV9 and TRBJ1-3; D unclear. Germline lookup yields CDR1 SGDLS and CDR2 YYNGEE. The ends were cut back, 0 bases at V and 1 base at J, with 8 bases in the middle. CDR3 length: 15 amino acids. The CDR3 DNA reads as TGTGCCAGCAGCGTAGATGGCCAGTCTGGAAACACCATATATTTT. It encodes CASSVDGQSGNTIYF.

This rearrangement joins TRBV6-5 to TRBJ2-5; D possibly corresponds to TRBD2 (6 bases). The ends were cut back, 4 bases at V and 4 bases at J, with 16 bases in the middle. The germline V gene encodes CDR1 MNHEY and CDR2 SVGAGI. This CDR3 has 15 residues. CDR3 amino acids: CASSSPGLLGETQYF. The CDR3 nucleotides read TGTGCCAGCAGTTCCCCGGGACTCTTGGGAGAGACCCAGTACTTC.

This rearrangement joins TRBV27 to TRBJ2-3, with TRBD2 as a possible D gene (6 bases). This CDR3 has 14 amino acids. Trimming stripped 7 bases from V and 1 base from J, with 12 bases between. CDR1 MNHEY and CDR2 SMNVEV come from the germline V gene (reference sequence). The DNA for the CDR3 is TGTGCCAGCAAAGTGGAGCGGGGCACAGATACGCAGTATTTT. Residues: CASKVERGTDTQYF.

This clone has more than one count but fewer than ten. For the CDR3, the DNA is TGCGCCAGCAGCTCTCAGGGTCGCTACACCTTC. Translating gives CASSSQGRYTF. The chain uses TRBV4-1 and TRBJ1-2; D possibly corresponds to TRBD1 (5 bases). Between the trimmed V and J ends, which lost 5 bases and 9 bases, there was a span of 10 bases. The CDR3 contains 11 residues. Germline lookup yields CDR1 MGHRA and CDR2 YSYEKL.

The chain links TRBV7-9 to TRBJ1-1; tentative D call: TRBD1 (5 bases). The germline V gene encodes CDR1 SEHNR and CDR2 FQNEAQ (reference sequence). This CDR3 comprises 16 residues. Deletions cut 2 bases from V and 4 bases from J, with 17 bases between. The CDR3 loop reads CASSLFGAKRGTEAFF. DNA for the CDR3: TGTGCCAGCAGCTTATTTGGGGCCAAAAGGGGCACTGAAGCTTTCTTT.

V and J are TRBV7-9 and TRBJ2-5; D assignment may be TRBD1 or TRBD2 (5 bases each). From germline, CDR1 is SEHNR and CDR2 FQNEAQ (reference sequence). This CDR3 has 15 residues. Deletions cut 6 bases from V and 2 bases from J, with 16 bases between. The CDR3 here is CASSRDRDLQETQYF. The CDR3 DNA is TGTGCCAGCAGTCGTGACCGGGACCTACAAGAGACCCAGTACTTC.

The gene calls are TRBV7-9 and TRBJ2-3; D gene uncertain. Trimming took 1 base from V and 5 from J, leaving 13 bases between them. The CDR3 covers 15 residues. Germline V gene lookup returns CDR1 SEHNR and CDR2 FQNEAQ (reference sequence). The CDR3 protein is CASSLVRFDLDTQYF. CDR3 DNA sequence: TGTGCCAGCAGCTTAGTACGCTTCGACCTAGATACGCAGTATTTT. The whole variable domain, filled in from reference TRBV7-9 and TRBJ2-3, reads DTGVSQNPRHKITKRGQNVTFRCDPISEHNRLYWYRQTLGQGPEFLTYFQNEAQLEKSRLLSDRFSAERPKGSFSTLEIQRTEQGDSAMYLCASSLVRFDLDTQYFGPGTRLTVL.

V and J are TRBV5-1 and TRBJ2-7; D is uncertain. Germline-derived CDR1 and CDR2 are SGHRS and YFSETQ. V was cut by 0 bases and J by 2 bases, with 15 bases left in between. The length of the CDR3 is 16 residues. The CDR3 loop reads CASSLEGTRVPYEQYF. CDR3 nucleotide sequence: TGCGCCAGCAGCTTGGAAGGTACACGGGTACCCTACGAGCAGTACTTC.

The chain links TRBV27 to TRBJ2-1; 9 positions match TRBD2. Germline CDR1 and CDR2: MNHEY and SMNVEV (reference sequence). V was clipped by 4 bases and J by 7 bases; unmatched bases: 26. This CDR3 has 21 amino acids. This chain's CDR3 is CASSSYGGTGAGGLLLNEQFF. The CDR3 DNA reads TGTGCCAGCAGTTCCTACGGGGGTACGGGAGCGGGAGGCCTCCTTCTGAATGAGCAGTTCTTC.

The chain couples TRBV2 to TRBJ2-7, with D hard to call. V lost 3 bases to trimming and J lost 2 bases, with 14 bases between them. The CDR3 runs to 15 residues. The germline CDR1 and CDR2 sequences are SNHLY and FYNNEI. CDR3 in amino acids: CASSDRSYATYEQYF. The CDR3 nucleotides are TGTGCCAGCAGTGATCGGTCGTATGCTACCTACGAGCAGTACTTC.

CDR3 loop: CASSLGSGRSNTGELFF. The CDR3, as DNA: TGTGCCAGCAGCTTAGGCTCAGGGAGGTCGAACACCGGGGAGCTGTTTTTT. This chain links TRBV7-2 with TRBJ2-2, with a weak D call TRBD2 (6 bases). Germline V gene sequence: CDR1 SGHTA, CDR2 FQGNSA. CDR3 size: 17 residues. V shed 1 base and J shed 0 bases, with 12 bases lying between them.

The chain uses TRBV7-2 and TRBJ2-7; perhaps D is TRBD1 or TRBD2 (5 bases each). Trimming removed 4 bases from V and 6 bases from J, with 16 bases in between. This CDR3 comprises 14 residues. Per germline, CDR1 SGHTA and CDR2 FQGNSA. Written as DNA, the CDR3 is TGTGCCAGCAGCTCCAGGACCGGGGCCCTCGAGCAGTACTTC. Protein: CASSSRTGALEQYF.

This clone was detected once. The V call is TRBV20-1, the J call TRBJ2-5; D unresolved. The CDR3 is made up of 11 amino acids. Germline V CDR1 and CDR2: DFQATT, SNEGSKA (reference sequence). The V and J ends lost 3 bases and 4 bases respectively, with 6 bases between them. CDR3 in amino acids: CSARESETQYF. The CDR3 nucleotides read TGCAGTGCTAGGGAATCAGAGACCCAGTACTTC.

The J gene is TRBJ2-3, the V gene TRBV4-1; TRBD2 agrees at 10 bases. Germline V CDR1 and CDR2: MGHRA, YSYEKL. There are 14 residues in the CDR3. V lost 4 bases to trimming and J lost 7 bases; unmatched junction nucleotides: 5. The CDR3 region has the DNA TGCGCCAGCAGCCGAGCGGGAGGGATGAATACGCAGTATTTT. Protein: CASSRAGGMNTQYF.

The J gene is TRBJ2-5, the V gene TRBV6-1; D is possibly TRBD1 or TRBD2 (5 bases each). The CDR3 extends over 10 amino acids. V lost 8 bases, J lost 9 bases, and 10 bases lay in between. Germline-derived CDR1 and CDR2 are MNHNS and SASEGT. CDR3 nucleotides: TGTGCCAGCGAGGGGCAGGCCCAGTACTTC. Residues: CASEGQAQYF.

The rearrangement joins TRBV4-2 to TRBJ1-5; D not resolved. This CDR3 comprises 15 residues. The germline V gene encodes CDR1 LGHNA and CDR2 YNFKEQ. V was shortened by 1 base and J by 7 bases, with 14 bases between the two germline ends. For the CDR3, the DNA is TGTGCCAGCAGCCAAGGGGAAGGGAGAAGCCAGCCCCAGCATTTT. Amino acids: CASSQGEGRSQPQHF.

The chain recombines TRBV28 with TRBJ2-2, with TRBD1 as a possible D gene (6 bases). Germline V gene lookup returns CDR1 MDHEN and CDR2 SYDVKM. The CDR3 length is 14 residues. V was pared by 5 bases and J by 1 base, with 8 bases between. The CDR3 coding sequence is TGTGCCAGCAGTGTGGGACAGAACACCGGGGAGCTGTTTTTT. Translating gives CASSVGQNTGELFF.

This sequence joins TRBV2 and TRBJ1-5, with D unresolved. Germline V gene sequence: CDR1 SNHLY, CDR2 FYNNEI. V lost 2 bases, J lost 9 bases, and 14 bases lay in between. This CDR3 has 14 residues. CDR3 residues: CASSEHSGLGPQHF. DNA for the CDR3: TGTGCCAGCAGTGAACATAGCGGGCTTGGGCCCCAGCATTTT.

This clone was found a few times. Within the sample, other DNA sequences also encode this same CDR3. The chain recombines TRBV9 with TRBJ2-3; D call uncertain. V lost 0 bases to trimming and J lost 0 bases, with 5 bases between them. The germline gives CDR1 SGDLS, CDR2 YYNGEE. This CDR3 region has 14 residues. DNA for the CDR3: TGTGCCAGCAGCGTAGATCCTAGCACAGATACGCAGTATTTT. Translation gives CASSVDPSTDTQYF.

The chain couples TRBV5-1 to TRBJ2-3, with TRBD1 as a possible D gene (6 bases). V was pared by 4 bases and J by 5 bases, with 17 bases between. Germline V gene lookup returns CDR1 SGHRS and CDR2 YFSETQ. This CDR3 spans 15 amino acids. This chain's CDR3 is CASSLGPTRGDTQYF. The DNA for the CDR3 is TGCGCCAGCAGCCTCGGGCCGACCAGGGGAGATACGCAGTATTTT.

The V call is TRBV2, the J call TRBJ2-1; TRBD1 matches at 9 bases. The CDR3 covers 15 residues. The V and J ends lost 6 bases and 6 bases, in that order; junction bases with no gene match: 9. Germline lookup yields CDR1 SNHLY and CDR2 FYNNEI. CDR3 in DNA: TGTGCCAGCAGCTGGGACGGGACAGGGTCCAATGAGCAGTTCTTC. Its translation: CASSWDGTGSNEQFF.